Following are 27 T cell receptor beta chains from one sample sequenced in a study of blood T cell repertoires in COVID-19. Here immunoSEQ multiplex PCR was the method, and the copy in TCRdb shows in-frame clones only, minus some. The sample consists of 150,000 to 200,000 clones, about four fifths of them appearing once. The sequencing input was peripheral blood. The receptors shown here come from a human donor in a cohort sampled during active COVID-19.

The rearrangement links TRBV6-2 or TRBV6-3 to TRBJ1-1, with D possibly being TRBD1 (6 bases). The V gene lost 0 bases and the J gene lost 5 bases, with 13 bases spanning the gap. Germline-derived CDR1 and CDR2 are MNHEY and SVGEGT. This CDR3 has 15 residues. The DNA for the CDR3 is TGTGCCAGCAGTTACTCGGGCGGGAGGGGGACTGAAGCTTTCTTT. Translating gives CASSYSGGRGTEAFF.

The chain joins TRBV12-1 to TRBJ2-1; whether TRBD2, the table's D call, matches the DNA was not checked. TRBV12-1 represents a pseudogene. CDR3 length equals 11 residues. The CDR3 region is CASSTCGKEFF. CDR3 coding DNA: TGTGCCAGCAGCACCTGCGGGAAGGAGTTCTTC.

This chain uses TRBV10-2 with TRBJ2-7; 7 positions agree with TRBD1. CDR1 is WSHSY and CDR2 is SAAADI in the germline V gene. V lost 6 bases and J lost 3; bases outside the gene matches: 5. The CDR3 contains 13 residues. The CDR3 loop is CASSQRGLYEQYF. The CDR3 bases are TGCGCCAGCAGCCAGAGGGGGCTCTACGAGCAGTACTTC.

This sequence joins TRBV5-1 and TRBJ1-1; 7 positions match TRBD1. Germline values: CDR1 SGHRS, CDR2 YFSETQ. The CDR3 consists of 13 residues. V shed 1 base and J 7 bases; nucleotides not matched to a gene: 4. This CDR3 reads CASSLPGQVEAFF. The CDR3 DNA follows: TGCGCCAGCAGCTTGCCTGGACAGGTTGAAGCTTTCTTT.

The chain has TRBV19 and TRBJ1-5; D remains ambiguous. CDR3 length equals 14 residues. CDR1 and CDR2 from the germline V gene are LNHDA and SQIVND (reference sequence). Between the trimmed V and J ends, which lost 3 bases and 4 bases, there was a span of 10 bases. The CDR3 coding sequence is TGTGCCAGTAGTATCCTACCTACTAATCAGCCCCAGCATTTT. Translation: CASSILPTNQPQHF. Looking up the rest from reference TRBV19 and TRBJ1-5 gives the full variable domain: DGGITQSPKYLFRKEGQNVTLSCEQNLNHDAMYWYRQDPGQGLRLIYYSQIVNDFQKGDIAEGYSVSREKKESFPLTVTSAQKNPTAFYLCASSILPTNQPQHFGDGTRLSIL.

V is TRBV9 and J is TRBJ2-3, with 9 bases fitting TRBD2. The CDR3 length is 16 residues. The V segment lost 2 bases and the J segment 0 bases; nucleotides outside the gene matches: 4. Germline CDR1 SGDLS, CDR2 YYNGEE. CDR3 protein: CASSVASGASTDTQYF. The CDR3 DNA is TGTGCCAGCAGCGTCGCTAGCGGGGCTAGCACAGATACGCAGTATTTT.

In DNA form, the CDR3 reads TGTGCCAGCAGTGAAGTGTCCGGGGATGGCACTAATCAGCCCCAGCATTTT. Translating gives CASSEVSGDGTNQPQHF. V and J are TRBV6-1 and TRBJ1-5; the D is unclear. The V gene's germline CDR1 is MNHNS and CDR2 SASEGT. This CDR3 has 17 amino acids. V dropped 1 base and J dropped 4 bases, with 17 bases sitting between them.

The chain is built from TRBV3-1 (or the pseudogene TRBV3-2) and TRBJ2-3; D is unclear. The CDR3 covers 16 residues. The germline V gene has CDR1 LGHDT and CDR2 YNNKEL (reference sequence). The germline V and J ends were trimmed by 3 bases and 5 bases, with 18 bases remaining between them. The CDR3 is CASSHSNGLDVDTQYF. CDR3 coding DNA: TGTGCCAGCAGCCACTCGAACGGGTTAGACGTAGATACGCAGTATTTT.

The chain is built from TRBV7-3 and TRBJ1-5, with 9 bases fitting TRBD1. CDR1 is SGHTA, CDR2 FQGTGA, per germline. The CDR3 spans 18 residues. Trimming cost V 4 bases and J 0 bases; bases outside gene matches: 10. The CDR3 reads CASSYGTGSGNSNQPQHF. Here the CDR3 DNA reads TGTGCCAGCAGCTATGGGACAGGGTCTGGGAATAGCAATCAGCCCCAGCATTTT.

This chain uses TRBV3-1 (or the pseudogene TRBV3-2) with TRBJ1-2; the D is unclear. Trimming took off 0 bases at V and 7 bases at J, with 6 bases between the two ends. In germline, CDR1 is LGHDT, CDR2 YNNKEL (reference sequence). The length of the CDR3 is 12 residues. CDR3 residues: CASSQEGRGYTF. CDR3 nucleotide sequence: TGTGCCAGCAGCCAAGAGGGCCGTGGCTACACCTTC.

V gene TRBV2 combines with J gene TRBJ2-3; TRBD2 matches 12 bases. The CDR3 totals 14 residues. With V trimmed by 11 bases and J by 4 bases, 7 bases remained unmatched. From germline, CDR1 is SNHLY and CDR2 FYNNEI. The CDR3 spells CAGYGTSGPDTQYF. The CDR3 DNA reads as TGTGCCGGATACGGGACTAGCGGGCCAGATACGCAGTATTTT.

The V gene is TRBV5-1, the J gene TRBJ2-3, with TRBD2 matching 9 bases. CDR1 and CDR2 (germline): SGHRS, YFSETQ. The CDR3 spans 16 residues. J was trimmed by 4 bases and V by 0 bases; bases with no gene match: 6. The CDR3 coding sequence is TGCGCCAGCAGCTTGGAGGCGGGAGGGGGTGCAGATACGCAGTATTTT. Protein: CASSLEAGGGADTQYF.

This chain connects TRBV7-9 to TRBJ2-3; D is possibly TRBD2 (5 bases). This CDR3 has 16 residues. V was trimmed by 1 base and J by 3 bases, leaving 14 bases between them. Germline CDR1 reads SEHNR; CDR2 reads FQNEAQ (reference sequence). The CDR3 spells CASSLVVGRGTDTQYF. The CDR3 nucleotides read TGTGCCAGCAGCTTAGTGGTGGGTCGGGGTACAGATACGCAGTATTTT.

CDR3: CASSYRGAEQETQYF. CDR3 sequence (DNA): TGTGCCAGCAGTTACCGGGGGGCCGAACAAGAGACCCAGTACTTC. The chain couples TRBV6-6 to TRBJ2-5; D perhaps matches TRBD2 (7 bases). V was trimmed by 2 bases and J by 2 bases, leaving 12 bases between them. From germline, CDR1 is MNHNY and CDR2 SVGAGI (reference sequence). The CDR3 spans 15 residues.

The chain is built from TRBV12-3 or TRBV12-4 and TRBJ1-1, with D perhaps TRBD1 (5 bases). CDR3 length: 13 residues. V dropped 7 bases and J dropped 5 bases, with 14 bases sitting between them. In DNA form, the CDR3 reads TGTGCCAGCAAAATAAAGGGGAGGACTGAAGCTTTCTTT. This translates into CASKIKGRTEAFF.

The rearrangement uses TRBV15 and TRBJ1-5; 10 positions agree with TRBD1. Germline V gene data show CDR1 as LNHNV and CDR2 as YYDKDF (reference sequence). V lost 5 bases, J lost 3 bases, and 4 bases stayed unmatched. The CDR3 is 15 residues long. The CDR3 DNA is TGTGCCACCAGCCAGGACAGGGGGAACAATCAGCCCCAGCATTTT. Translation: CATSQDRGNNQPQHF. Drawing the rest from reference TRBV15 and TRBJ1-5, the complete variable domain is DAMVIQNPRYQVTQFGKPVTLSCSQTLNHNVMYWYQQKSSQAPKLLFHYYDKDFNNEADTPDNFQSRRPNTSFCFLDIRSPGLGDTAMYLCATSQDRGNNQPQHFGDGTRLSIL.

The V and J genes are TRBV4-1 and TRBJ2-3; the D is unclear. This CDR3 region has 15 residues. V was trimmed by 3 bases and J by 3 bases, leaving 13 bases between them. CDR1 and CDR2 (germline): MGHRA, YSYEKL. The CDR3 sequence: CASSQAAAPTDTQYF. The CDR3 nucleotides are TGCGCCAGCAGCCAGGCGGCTGCCCCAACAGATACGCAGTATTTT.

The chain joins TRBV5-1 to TRBJ2-7; 8 bases match TRBD1. Per germline, CDR1 SGHRS and CDR2 YFSETQ. With 0 bases clipped from V and 3 bases from J, the junction kept 5 bases outside the gene matches. CDR3 length: 15 residues. The CDR3 DNA sequence: TGCGCCAGCAGCTTGGTGATCGGACAGGGCTACGAGCAGTACTTC. It translates to CASSLVIGQGYEQYF.

The count of this clone is one. V usage is TRBV5-1 and J usage is TRBJ1-1; 8 bases are shared with TRBD1. Germline CDR1 is SGHRS and CDR2 is YFSETQ. CDR3 length: 15 residues. V lost 4 bases, J lost 5 bases, and 10 bases stayed unmatched. In nucleotides, the CDR3 is TGCGCCAGCAGCCCAAGGACAGGGTGGGGAACTGAAGCTTTCTTT. This encodes CASSPRTGWGTEAFF.

V usage is TRBV3-1 (or the pseudogene TRBV3-2) and J usage is TRBJ1-4, with no clear D. The CDR3 runs 12 residues. Deletions cut 4 bases from V and 14 bases from J, with 14 bases between. In germline, CDR1 is LGHDT, CDR2 YNNKEL (reference sequence). The CDR3 loop is CASSLTDEGLFF. The CDR3 DNA reads TGTGCCAGCAGCCTTACCGACGAGGGCCTGTTTTTT.

J is TRBJ2-2 and V is TRBV7-9; D ambiguous. The CDR3 runs to 12 residues. Germline-derived CDR1 and CDR2 are SEHNR and FQNEAQ (reference sequence). Deletions cut 3 bases from V and 7 bases from J, with 6 bases between. CDR3 sequence: CASSFSIGELFF. The CDR3 region has the DNA TGTGCCAGCAGCTTCAGTATCGGGGAGCTGTTTTTT.

The genes are TRBV2 and TRBJ1-3; D uncertain. The CDR3 sequence is 17 residues long. Germline CDR1 and CDR2: SNHLY and FYNNEI. Between the trimmed V and J ends, which lost 4 bases and 0 bases, there was a span of 16 bases. The CDR3 region is CASSGSRHPTSGNTIYF. The CDR3, as DNA: TGTGCCAGCAGTGGGTCCAGGCACCCTACCTCTGGAAACACCATATATTTT. The full variable domain, rest sourced from reference TRBV2 and TRBJ1-3, is EPEVTQTPSHQVTQMGQEVILRCVPISNHLYFYWYRQILGQKVEFLVSFYNNEISEKSEIFDDQFSVERPDGSNFTLKIRSTKLEDSAMYFCASSGSRHPTSGNTIYFGEGSWLTVV.

The rearrangement joins TRBV5-6 to TRBJ1-3; 7 nucleotides align to TRBD1. Germline CDR1 reads SGHDT; CDR2 reads YYEEEE. J was trimmed by 4 bases and V by 2 bases; bases with no gene match: 9. There are 16 residues in the CDR3. CDR3: CASSFITGVTGNTIYF. The DNA for the CDR3 is TGTGCCAGCAGCTTTATTACAGGGGTAACAGGAAACACCATATATTTT.

The CDR3: CASSLVSGPYNEQFF. The DNA of the CDR3 is TGCGCCAGCAGCTTGGTGTCTGGCCCTTACAATGAGCAGTTCTTC. The gene calls are TRBV5-1 and TRBJ2-1; D not certain. The CDR3 spans 15 residues. The V gene's germline CDR1 is SGHRS and CDR2 YFSETQ. Trimming shortened V by 0 bases and J by 4 bases, and 11 bases separated the two germline ends.

This chain connects TRBV2 to TRBJ1-2; possible D gene TRBD1, 5 bases. Trimming left V 7 bases short and J 4 bases short, with 19 bases between. CDR1 SNHLY and CDR2 FYNNEI come from the germline V gene. This CDR3 is 15 amino acids long. The DNA of the CDR3 is TGTGCCAGCACCCTGACGGGGGAGGGGCCCTATGGCTACACCTTC. Translation: CASTLTGEGPYGYTF.

V usage is TRBV30 and J usage is TRBJ1-1; 10 bases map to TRBD1. Germline CDR1 and CDR2: GTSNPN and SVGIG (reference sequence). The CDR3 loop spans 13 amino acids. Trimming cost V 5 bases and J 5 bases; bases outside gene matches: 5. CDR3 nucleotides: TGTGCCTGGGGCAGACAGGGGGCTACTGAAGCTTTCTTT. This translates into CAWGRQGATEAFF.

This CDR3 is CASRSGTGGGGTEAFF. CDR3 sequence (DNA): TGTGCCAGCAGATCCGGGACAGGGGGCGGGGGCACTGAAGCTTTCTTT. J is TRBJ1-1 and V is TRBV5-4, with 12 bases aligning to TRBD1. Losses at the gene ends were 5 bases for V and 4 bases for J; bases not matched to a gene: 9. The CDR3 length is 16 residues. CDR1 is SGHNT and CDR2 is YYREEE in the germline V gene (reference sequence).